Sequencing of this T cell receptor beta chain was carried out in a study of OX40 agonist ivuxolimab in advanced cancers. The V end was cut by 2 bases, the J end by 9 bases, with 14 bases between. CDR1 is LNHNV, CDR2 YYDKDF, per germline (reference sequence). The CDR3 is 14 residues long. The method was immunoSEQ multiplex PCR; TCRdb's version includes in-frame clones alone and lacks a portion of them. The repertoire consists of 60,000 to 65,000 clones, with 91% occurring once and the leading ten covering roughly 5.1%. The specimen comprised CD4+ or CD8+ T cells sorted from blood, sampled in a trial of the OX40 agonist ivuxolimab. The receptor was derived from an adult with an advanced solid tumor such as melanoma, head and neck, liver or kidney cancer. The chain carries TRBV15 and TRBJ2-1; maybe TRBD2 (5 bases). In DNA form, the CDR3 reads TGTGCCACCAGCAGACCGGCAGGAAGCGGTGAGCAGTTCTTC. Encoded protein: CATSRPAGSGEQFF. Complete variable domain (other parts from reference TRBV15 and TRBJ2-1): DAMVIQNPRYQVTQFGKPVTLSCSQTLNHNVMYWYQQKSSQAPKLLFHYYDKDFNNEADTPDNFQSRRPNTSFCFLDIRSPGLGDTAMYLCATSRPAGSGEQFFGPGTRLTVL.